This T cell receptor beta chain was identified during a study of Ad26.COV2.S vaccination and SARS-CoV-2 variants. Whole-study context: The trial was COV1001 and the donor's arm was Ad26.COV2.S. Dosing was one shot or two shots 56 days apart. Study-wide results and limits: Spike-specific responses of CD8+ and CD4+ T cells were reported to display substantial breadth after vaccination.

Documented treatment: roughly 20 received Ad26.COV2.S at low or high dose, single or two shots; roughly five received placebo; per-sample allocation not given. Sampling occurred on day 63 after the first vaccine or placebo injection. The vaccine antigen was prefusion-stabilized Wuhan SARS-CoV-2 spike. Libraries were prepared by immunoSEQ multiplex PCR; TCRdb keeps only in-frame clonotypes and omits some of them. This table holds 350,000 to 550,000 clones, roughly 87% found once. To note about this clone: Its antigen is as yet unknown.

The sample was peripheral blood, taken in a trial of Ad26.COV2.S vaccine versus placebo. This receptor was identified in a person between 18 and 65 years old who received the Ad26.COV2.S COVID-19 vaccine or a placebo.

This chain's CDR3 is CASSNLFGTEAFF. In nucleotides, the CDR3 is TGTGCCAGTAGTAATTTGTTTGGCACTGAAGCTTTCTTT. The V gene is TRBV19, the J gene TRBJ1-1, with D hard to call. The CDR3 spans 13 residues. The ends were cut back, 4 bases at V and 4 bases at J, with 10 bases in the middle. CDR1 is LNHDA, CDR2 SQIVND, per germline (reference sequence).